Given below is one T cell receptor (beta chain) in context. Only in-frame clones appear in the TCRdb table, and some are missing; sequencing was by immunoSEQ multiplex PCR. The sample lists 95,000 to 100,000 clones, approximately 90% seen once, with approximately 2.2% in the top ten. The sample belongs to a study of T cell changes during pregnancy in multiple sclerosis. V lost 4 bases to trimming and J lost 9 bases; unmatched junction nucleotides: 9. The germline V gene encodes CDR1 SGHRS and CDR2 YFSETQ. The CDR3 spans 16 residues. Sequencing used peripheral blood, obtained after pregnancy. The origin of this receptor is a female donor in good health, enrolled as a control in a pregnancy study. The chain links TRBV5-1 to TRBJ2-3; TRBD2 aligns across 15 bases. The CDR3 here is CASSPGTSGRSATQYF. DNA of the CDR3: TGCGCCAGCAGCCCGGGGACTAGCGGGAGGTCTGCGACGCAGTATTTT.